Listed below are T cell receptor beta chains from one sample, sequenced in a study of blood T cell repertoires in COVID-19. Libraries were prepared by immunoSEQ multiplex PCR; TCRdb keeps only in-frame clonotypes and omits some of them. There are more than 95,000 clones in the sample; approximately 71% occur only once, and 2% to 2.5% lies in the top ten. Source material: peripheral blood. The receptors here all came from a woman in her 70s with acute or convalescent COVID-19. Each CDR3 is given with its conserved first and last residue. The order of the fields is J gene, V gene, clone size, D gene, CDR3 protein, CDR3 DNA. A D gene is named only where the DNA matches it firmly. Rows may omit the clone size; those that give it use once, few, many or a size class.

TRBJ2-1 | TRBV6-6 | . | TRBD2 | CASRWREGNNEQFF | TGTGCCAGCAGATGGCGGGAGGGTAACAATGAGCAGTTCTTC
TRBJ2-7 | TRBV19 | . | TRBD1 | CASREQGAQIYEQYF | TGTGCCAGTAGGGAACAGGGGGCGCAAATCTACGAGCAGTACTTC
TRBJ2-3 | TRBV28 | . | . | CASSSPRQAAASGNTQYF | TGTGCCAGCAGTTCGCCCAGACAGGCGGCGGCCTCTGGGAATACGCAGTATTTT
TRBJ1-2 | TRBV5-5 | . | TRBD1 | CASSRDPDRPYGYTF | TGTGCCAGCAGCCGCGACCCGGACAGGCCCTATGGCTACACCTTC
TRBJ2-1 | TRBV7-8 | few | TRBD2 | CASSLAGGGAHNEQFF | TGTGCCAGCAGCTTAGCTGGCGGGGGGGCCCACAATGAGCAGTTCTTC
TRBJ2-5 | TRBV11-2 | . | TRBD2 | CASSLGSLASGSLETQYF | TGTGCCAGCAGCTTAGGAAGCTTGGCTAGCGGGAGCCTAGAGACCCAGTACTTC
TRBJ2-7 | TRBV18 | . | TRBD2 | CASSPAELAASSYEQYF | TGTGCCAGCTCGCCGGCCGAACTAGCGGCCAGCTCCTACGAGCAGTACTTC
TRBJ1-6 | TRBV6-5 | . | . | CASRYLGKQGSPLHF | TGTGCCAGCAGATACCTGGGGAAACAGGGTTCACCCCTCCACTTT
TRBJ1-1 | TRBV5-1 | . | TRBD1 | CASSRTGEMNTEAFF | TGCGCCAGCAGCAGGACAGGGGAAATGAACACTGAAGCTTTCTTT
TRBJ1-6 | TRBV4-1 | . | TRBD1 | CASSPFRDRGSPLHF | TGCGCCAGCAGCCCATTCCGGGACAGGGGATCACCCCTCCACTTT
TRBJ2-3 | TRBV5-1 | . | TRBD2 | CASSLAPSGSTDTQYF | TGCGCCAGCAGCTTGGCCCCTAGCGGTAGCACAGATACGCAGTATTTT
TRBJ2-1 | TRBV7-2 | . | . | CASSQIRVLPYNEQFF | TGTGCCAGCAGCCAAATCAGGGTGTTACCTTACAATGAGCAGTTCTTC
TRBJ2-7 | TRBV10-3 | . | . | CAISADSYEQYF | TGTGCCATCAGCGCGGACAGCTACGAGCAGTACTTC
TRBJ2-6 | TRBV4-3 | . | . | CASSPSSLTAAGANVLTF | TGCGCCAGCAGCCCGTCTTCGTTGACCGCGGCTGGGGCCAACGTCCTGACTTTC
TRBJ1-1 | TRBV28 | few | . | CASRGQNVPEAFF | TGTGCCAGCAGAGGACAGAATGTACCTGAAGCTTTCTTT
TRBJ1-4 | TRBV19 | . | . | CASSIQAVATNEKLFF | TGTGCCAGTAGCATACAGGCCGTTGCAACTAATGAAAAACTGTTTTTT
TRBJ1-1 | TRBV12-3/TRBV12-4 | . | . | CASSPDRRTEAFF | TGTGCCAGCAGTCCTGACAGACGCACTGAAGCTTTCTTT
TRBJ1-1 | TRBV2 | . | . | CASRRAGEITEAFF | TGTGCCAGCAGGAGGGCAGGAGAGATCACTGAAGCTTTCTTT
TRBJ1-5 | TRBV14 | few | . | CASSQDGLGDWQPQHF | TGTGCCAGCAGCCAAGATGGGTTGGGGGACTGGCAGCCCCAGCATTTT
TRBJ1-1 | TRBV28 | . | TRBD1 | CASRIRDRGAPEAFF | TGTGCCAGCAGAATTCGGGACAGGGGCGCCCCTGAAGCTTTCTTT
TRBJ1-2 | TRBV7-2 | . | . | CASSSGPWDSNYGYTF | TGTGCCAGCAGCTCGGGACCCTGGGACTCTAACTATGGCTACACCTTC
TRBJ1-2 | TRBV30 | . | . | CAWRGGDGYTF | TGTGCCTGGAGGGGAGGGGATGGCTACACCTTC
TRBJ2-5 | TRBV6-1 | . | . | CASSEKGHVIETQYF | TGTGCCAGCAGTGAAAAGGGACACGTTATAGAGACCCAGTACTTC
TRBJ2-1 | TRBV25-1 | . | TRBD2 | CASRPGGQNEQFF | TGTGCCAGCAGACCGGGGGGGCAGAATGAGCAGTTCTTC